This T cell receptor beta chain was captured in a study of T cell repertoires in cytomegalovirus infection. Across the whole study: It was the public TCR beta signatures that indicated both CMV infection and matching HLA type.

Turning to this clonotype: Its target is unknown.

Trimming left V 4 bases short and J 5 bases short, with 17 bases between. Germline V gene data show CDR1 as SGHTA and CDR2 as FQGNSA. CDR3 length: 16 residues. TCRdb independently ran MiXCR on the reads; one entry per CDR3 protein. The sample lists fewer than 250,000 distinct CDR3 sequences, approximately 22% occurring once. Overall study findings and caveats: Carriers of CMV and the relevant HLA type were discriminated by public TCR beta frequency. There were HLA-C-restricted CMV-specific TCR beta clonotypes dominating the ex vivo response.

This sequence joins TRBV7-2 and TRBJ2-2; D remains ambiguous. The sample taken for sequencing was CD8+ T cells from PBMCs. The sequence derives from a human donor in good health (CMV status not recorded). Some clones in this sample may be carry-over from other donors' samples. CDR3 coding DNA: TGTGCCAGCAGCTCGCCTTGGGGTGATCGGACCGGGGAGCTGTTTTTT. This gives the protein CASSSPWGDRTGELFF.